This TCR beta chain stems from a study of identical twins. Study-wide results and caveats: Memory repertoires lacked the insertion deficit that abundant cord blood beta clonotypes showed. Low generation probability was overrepresented in out-of-frame alpha sequences shared by twins. Part of the zero-insertion signal could reflect confounding by invariant MAIT and iNKT cells.

TCRdb re-called the 5' RACE reads with MiXCR, one entry per CDR3 protein. The sample carries some 790,000 distinct CDR3 sequences, about 18% recorded once. Regarding this clonotype: The antigen is undetermined.

The CDR3 extends over 12 amino acids. The germline V gene encodes CDR1 SEHNR and CDR2 FQNEAQ (reference sequence). V lost 8 bases and J lost 5, with 11 bases in between. This same sample was also taken into another study, of T cells expressing NK-cell markers. From that paper: Sorted CD3+CD56-NKG2C+, CD3+CD56+NKG2C- and CD3+CD56+NKG2C+ T cells were the source of the TCR beta repertoires.

The source is a woman aged 18-29 years in good health. V usage is TRBV7-9 and J usage is TRBJ2-3; a weak D match, TRBD2 (6 bases). What was sequenced was PBMCs. DNA for the CDR3: TGTGCCAGCCGCCTCGGGGGAGATACGCAGTATTTT. The encoded protein is CASRLGGDTQYF.